The clone carrying this TCR beta chain was recorded a few times. The data were taken from a study of T-cell reconstitution after alpha-beta-depleted transplantation in children. The length of the CDR3 is 11 residues. Per germline, CDR1 DFQATT and CDR2 SNEGSKA (reference sequence). Trimming took 2 bases from V and 7 from J, leaving 9 bases between them. As it was prepared, the TCRbeta library received unique molecular identifiers. TCRdb used MiXCR to reprocess the PCR reads, holding one entry per CDR3 protein. The data hold about 460,000 distinct CDR3 sequences, with approximately 12% observed a single time.

The sequence derives from a human donor who donated a stem cell graft to a child with combined immunodeficiency. This material consisted of PBMCs from the stem cell graft donor, taken from the stem cell graft. This chain links TRBV20-1 with TRBJ2-7; no clear D gene. CDR3 nucleotide sequence: TGCAGTGCTAGAAGAATTATGGAGCAGTACTTC. Its protein is CSARRIMEQYF.